The entry that follows covers one T cell receptor (beta chain) sequence. What it binds is not known. This sample was taken from a study of T cell responses to AZD1222 COVID-19 vaccine. Study-level results: Two doses of AZD1222 preceded a rise in Spike-specific TCR breadth and depth.

Repertoires were generated with immunoSEQ multiplex PCR, while TCRdb's copy carries only in-frame clones and drops some. The data hold under 150,000 clones, with around 89% observed a single time. Germline V lookup: CDR1 SEHNR, CDR2 FQNEAQ (reference sequence). V shed 2 bases and J shed 7 bases, with 12 bases lying between them. This CDR3 is 15 amino acids long. Material: peripheral blood, obtained 28 days after the second AZD1222 dose. V is TRBV7-9 and J is TRBJ1-6; unclear D gene. This TCR derives from an adult who received the AZD1222 COVID-19 vaccine. The CDR3 DNA follows: TGTGCCAGCAGCTTAAGCGCTCGAGGCAATTCACCCCTCCACTTT. The encoded protein is CASSLSARGNSPLHF.